Below are 7 T cell receptor beta chains sequenced from a single sample in a study of blood T cell repertoires in COVID-19. TCRdb's table, derived via immunoSEQ multiplex PCR, lists solely in-frame clones and lacks some. The sample records around 240,000 clones, roughly 84% being singletons. Source material: peripheral blood. These TCRs come from a man aged 35-49 years with acute or convalescent COVID-19.

DNA of the CDR3: TGTGCCAGCAGCGATGGAGGCGACCTGAACTATGGCTACACCTTC. This codes for CASSDGGDLNYGYTF. The chain links TRBV7-2 to TRBJ1-2; D is undetermined. V was clipped by 5 bases and J by 2 bases, with 15 bases between them. This CDR3 spans 15 amino acids. CDR1 SGHTA and CDR2 FQGNSA come from the germline V gene.

This chain links TRBV3-1 (or the pseudogene TRBV3-2) with TRBJ2-1; 8 bases are a match to TRBD2. The germline V gene encodes CDR1 LGHDT and CDR2 YNNKEL (reference sequence). After removal of 4 bases from V and 6 bases from J, the junction contained 5 bases not matched to a gene. This CDR3 spans 14 amino acids. The chain's CDR3 is CASSRRGGSNEQFF. In DNA, the CDR3 is TGTGCCAGCAGCCGGCGCGGGGGGTCCAATGAGCAGTTCTTC.

This clone was counted between two and nine times. The genes are TRBV6-4 and TRBJ1-1, with D unclear. The CDR3 length is 16 residues. Between the trimmed V and J ends, which lost 3 bases and 1 base, there was a span of 15 bases. Germline CDR1 MRHNA, CDR2 SNTAGT. CDR3 coding DNA: TGTGCCAGCAGTGAGTATGCGGGCAACGCGAACACTGAAGCTTTCTTT. As protein: CASSEYAGNANTEAFF.

The J gene is TRBJ2-7, the V gene TRBV7-9; TRBD1 is a possible D gene (5 bases). The CDR3 runs to 15 residues. V lost 5 bases, J lost 2 bases, and 16 bases lay in between. Germline lookup yields CDR1 SEHNR and CDR2 FQNEAQ (reference sequence). CDR3 in amino acids: CASSPQITGPYEQYF. The CDR3 coding sequence is TGTGCCAGCAGCCCCCAAATTACAGGCCCCTACGAGCAGTACTTC.

This chain joins TRBV11-2 and TRBJ1-6; 7 positions match TRBD1. Germline CDR1 is SGHAT and CDR2 is FQNNGV. The V and J ends lost 5 bases and 7 bases, in that order; junction bases with no gene match: 5. This CDR3 has 14 amino acids. The CDR3 loop is CASSQGGGNSPLHF. The CDR3 region has the DNA TGTGCCAGCAGCCAGGGGGGTGGAAATTCACCCCTCCACTTT.

The chain employs TRBV5-1 and TRBJ2-7, with 10 bases that match TRBD2. The CDR3 runs to 16 residues. Germline V gene data show CDR1 as SGHRS and CDR2 as YFSETQ. V trimming: 0 bases; J trimming: 3 bases; junction bases outside the gene matches: 6. The CDR3 loop is CASSLGATSGLYEQYF. The CDR3 DNA follows: TGCGCCAGCAGCTTGGGCGCGACTAGCGGGCTCTACGAGCAGTACTTC.

This chain links TRBV6-5 with TRBJ2-7; weak D call: TRBD2 (5 bases). The CDR3 runs to 12 residues. CDR1 MNHEY and CDR2 SVGAGI come from the germline V gene. V was clipped by 9 bases and J by 0 bases, with 9 bases between them. DNA for the CDR3: TGTGCCAGTTCACGGGACTCCTACGAGCAGTACTTC. It specifies CASSRDSYEQYF.